The 6 T cell receptor beta chains given below trace back to one sample, sequenced in a study of cytomegalovirus exposure and HLA in healthy donors. 60 Vbeta and 13 Jbeta primers were used in PCR. Measured with immunoSEQ multiplex PCR; TCRdb has only the in-frame clones, and not every one. The sample shows 95,000 to 150,000 clones, over 8.5% of them seen only once. Sequenced: PBMCs. These receptor sequences come from a woman in her 40s in good health and CMV-seropositive.

This clone was seen a handful of times. V and J are TRBV18 and TRBJ2-3; tentatively, D is TRBD1 (6 bases). The CDR3 is 14 residues long. Germline CDR1 is KGHSH and CDR2 is LQKENI. The ends were cut back, 6 bases at V and 2 bases at J, with 12 bases in the middle. The CDR3 DNA reads TGTGCCAGCTCGCCGGACAGTAACACAGATACGCAGTATTTT. Translation: CASSPDSNTDTQYF.

The V gene is TRBV30, the J gene TRBJ2-7, with TRBD1 matching over 7 bases. Germline CDR1 reads GTSNPN; CDR2 reads SVGIG (reference sequence). The CDR3 loop spans 14 amino acids. The V segment lost 5 bases and the J segment 2 bases; nucleotides outside the gene matches: 9. This chain's CDR3 is CAWGPGQVTYEQYF. The CDR3 DNA reads as TGTGCCTGGGGCCCCGGACAGGTTACCTACGAGCAGTACTTC.

In this sample, this clone turned up a few times. This chain connects TRBV4-1 to TRBJ2-1; D remains ambiguous. CDR3 size: 15 residues. V was shortened by 8 bases and J by 2 bases, with 16 bases between the two germline ends. Germline CDR1 and CDR2: MGHRA and YSYEKL. The DNA for the CDR3 is TGCGCCAGCCGACCAATGGAGCTCCCCTACAATGAGCAGTTCTTC. Translation: CASRPMELPYNEQFF.

V and J are TRBV4-1 and TRBJ1-1; possibly TRBD1 for D (6 bases). The germline V gene has CDR1 MGHRA and CDR2 YSYEKL. Trimming stripped 7 bases from V and 3 bases from J, with 21 bases between. The CDR3 totals 16 residues. CDR3 protein: CASTTSGGRRDTEAFF. In nucleotides, the CDR3 is TGCGCCAGCACTACCTCGGGGGGGCGTAGAGACACTGAAGCTTTCTTT.

The CDR3 here is CASSRPRGNSPLHF. The CDR3 DNA sequence: TGTGCCAGTAGTAGACCGAGAGGTAATTCACCCCTCCACTTT. The chain carries TRBV19 and TRBJ1-6; D is unclear. This CDR3 spans 14 amino acids. Trimming left V 4 bases short and J 6 bases short, with 10 bases between. Germline CDR1 is LNHDA and CDR2 is SQIVND (reference sequence).

This clone has only a few counts. The chain is built from TRBV4-2 and TRBJ1-2, with TRBD1 identical over 7 bases. V shed 4 bases and J 7 bases; nucleotides not matched to a gene: 12. There are 15 residues in the CDR3. The germline gives CDR1 LGHNA, CDR2 YNFKEQ. The CDR3 sequence is CASSRRIGGDGGYTF. The CDR3 DNA sequence: TGTGCCAGCAGCCGTCGCATAGGGGGCGACGGTGGCTACACCTTC.